A single sample is the source of the 20 T cell receptor beta chains below, sequenced in a study of blood T cell repertoires in COVID-19. TCRdb keeps only in-frame clones here, not all; method: immunoSEQ multiplex PCR. The sample contains 110,000 to 150,000 clones, approximately 85% of which appear only once. The specimen sequenced was peripheral blood. These receptors were obtained from a man aged 45-65 years with acute or convalescent COVID-19.

This chain connects TRBV27 to TRBJ2-5, with 7 bases identical to TRBD2. This CDR3 is built from 16 residues. V was pared by 6 bases and J by 2 bases, with 12 bases of the junction left unmatched. Germline CDR1 is MNHEY and CDR2 is SMNVEV (reference sequence). The CDR3 sequence is CASRGKRDLYQETQYF. CDR3 coding DNA: TGTGCCAGCAGGGGAAAGCGGGACTTGTATCAAGAGACCCAGTACTTC.

The chain combines TRBV5-5 with TRBJ1-6, with 9 bases matching TRBD1. CDR3 size: 15 residues. After removal of 5 bases from V and 9 bases from J, the junction contained 9 bases not matched to a gene. Germline V gene data show CDR1 as SGHKS and CDR2 as YYEKEE (reference sequence). The CDR3 here is CASRTSTGGGSPLHF. CDR3 nucleotides: TGTGCCAGCAGGACTTCGACAGGGGGGGGTTCACCCCTCCACTTT.

V is TRBV7-9 and J is TRBJ1-4; no definite D call. The V end lost 4 bases, the J end lost 3 bases, and 15 bases lay between the germline ends. CDR1 is SEHNR, CDR2 FQNEAQ, per germline (reference sequence). This CDR3 comprises 16 residues. The CDR3 protein is CASSSTGARSNEKLFF. The CDR3 region has the DNA TGTGCCAGCAGCTCCACGGGAGCCAGGTCTAATGAAAAACTGTTTTTT.

This chain connects TRBV13 to TRBJ2-2; 10 bases match TRBD1. Losses at the gene ends were 2 bases for V and 5 bases for J; bases not matched to a gene: 5. The CDR3 covers 16 residues. Germline assignment: CDR1 PRHDT and CDR2 FYEKMQ (reference sequence). The CDR3 coding sequence is TGTGCCAGCAGCTTAAGAGGACAGGGGGTTACCGGGGAGCTGTTTTTT. Translating gives CASSLRGQGVTGELFF.

The V call is TRBV12-5, the J call TRBJ2-7; a possible D gene is TRBD1 (6 bases). Germline loops: CDR1 LGHNT, CDR2 FRNRAP. Between the trimmed V and J ends, which lost 0 bases and 3 bases, there was a span of 9 bases. The CDR3 contains 14 residues. Written as DNA, the CDR3 is TGTGCTAGTGGTTTGGTCGGGACAAACTACGAGCAGTACTTC. Its translation is CASGLVGTNYEQYF. Full variable domain (remainder filled in from reference TRBV12-5 and TRBJ2-7): DARVTQTPRHKVTEMGQEVTMRCQPILGHNTVFWYRQTMMQGLELLAYFRNRAPLDDSGMPKDRFSAEMPDATLATLKIQPSEPRDSAVYFCASGLVGTNYEQYFGPGTRLTVT.

The V call is TRBV21-1, the J call TRBJ1-2. TRBV21-1 is a pseudogene segment. This CDR3 contains 15 residues. In DNA form, the CDR3 reads TGTGCCAGCAGCAAAGGTCACGGGGTTAACTATGGCTACACCTTC. It translates to CASSKGHGVNYGYTF.

This clone was seen just once. The chain combines TRBV6-1 with TRBJ1-2, with D possibly TRBD1 on 5 matching bases. The CDR3 contains 13 residues. Looked up from germline, CDR1 is MNHNS and CDR2 is SASEGT. Deletions cut 3 bases from V and 8 bases from J, with 13 bases between. The DNA for the CDR3 is TGTGCCAGCAGTGAGGGTGGGAGGGACGGCTACACCTTC. It yields the protein CASSEGGRDGYTF.

This chain uses TRBV2 with TRBJ1-3; D not resolved. Germline-derived CDR1 and CDR2 are SNHLY and FYNNEI. The germline V and J ends were trimmed by 8 bases and 0 bases, with 14 bases remaining between them. This CDR3 contains 15 residues. CDR3 protein: CASGPAGASGNTIYF. The CDR3, as DNA: TGTGCCAGCGGCCCGGCGGGCGCCTCTGGAAACACCATATATTTT.

The chain uses TRBV6-5 and TRBJ2-5, with TRBD2 identical over 12 bases. This CDR3 contains 16 residues. J gave up 5 bases and V 1 base, and 5 bases lay outside the gene matches. Germline loops: CDR1 MNHEY, CDR2 SVGAGI. The CDR3 nucleotides read TGTGCCAGCAGTTACTATGGACTAGCGGGGTGGGAGACCCAGTACTTC. It specifies CASSYYGLAGWETQYF.

Only one count was recorded for this clone. V gene TRBV15 combines with J gene TRBJ2-3; TRBD2 agrees at 7 bases. The CDR3 runs to 13 residues. The germline V gene has CDR1 LNHNV and CDR2 YYDKDF (reference sequence). The V segment lost 9 bases and the J segment 5 bases; nucleotides outside the gene matches: 8. DNA of the CDR3: TGTGCCACTGGAGCGGGAATCGGAGATACGCAGTATTTT. Protein sequence: CATGAGIGDTQYF. Together with reference TRBV15 and TRBJ2-3, the CDR3 gives the full variable domain: DAMVIQNPRYQVTQFGKPVTLSCSQTLNHNVMYWYQQKSSQAPKLLFHYYDKDFNNEADTPDNFQSRRPNTSFCFLDIRSPGLGDTAMYLCATGAGIGDTQYFGPGTRLTVL.

The chain joins TRBV11-1 to TRBJ2-7; maybe TRBD2 (6 bases). The germline V gene encodes CDR1 SGHAT and CDR2 FQDESV (reference sequence). The CDR3 runs to 16 residues. Trimming took 8 bases from V and 5 from J, leaving 25 bases between them. The CDR3 DNA reads TGTGCCAGCTCCCCTAGGGCCCGTAGCGGAGCCCACGAGCAGTACTTC. It yields the protein CASSPRARSGAHEQYF.

This clone has just a few counts. The chain joins TRBV10-2 to TRBJ1-6, with 10 bases that match TRBD1. The length of the CDR3 is 13 residues. Trimming took 9 bases from V and 9 from J; bases not matched to a gene: 5. Per the germline V gene, CDR1 is WSHSY and CDR2 is SAAADI. In nucleotides, the CDR3 is TGCGCCAGTGGGACAGGGGAGAGTTCACCCCTCCACTTT. It is translated as CASGTGESSPLHF.

CDR3 region: CASSRMSQGSHSSPLHF. The CDR3 coding sequence is TGCGCCAGCAGCCGTATGTCCCAGGGGAGTCATAGCTCACCCCTCCACTTT. This chain connects TRBV5-1 to TRBJ1-6; possible D gene TRBD1, 6 bases. V was clipped by 4 bases and J by 10 bases, with 24 bases between them. CDR1 SGHRS and CDR2 YFSETQ come from the germline V gene. The CDR3 covers 17 residues.

J is TRBJ1-5 and V is TRBV6-5; D unclear. CDR1 MNHEY and CDR2 SVGAGI come from the germline V gene. Trimming shortened V by 7 bases and J by 1 base, and 14 bases separated the two germline ends. The CDR3 contains 15 residues. The CDR3 spells CASTPRGSSNQPQHF. CDR3 nucleotides: TGTGCCAGCACCCCGCGAGGGTCGAGCAATCAGCCCCAGCATTTT.

The rearrangement joins TRBV12-5 to TRBJ1-5; D may be TRBD1 (5 bases). This CDR3 is built from 17 residues. Germline V gives CDR1 LGHNT, CDR2 FRNRAP. Trimming cost V 0 bases and J 10 bases, with 22 bases left between them. The DNA of the CDR3 is TGTGCTAGTGGTTTGGTACGGGGGGGTTTCAGGGTCGGCCCCCAGCATTTT. Protein: CASGLVRGGFRVGPQHF.

The V and J genes are TRBV6-5 and TRBJ1-2; tentatively, D is TRBD1 (5 bases). Trimming took 7 bases from V and 3 from J, leaving 18 bases between them. CDR1 and CDR2 from the germline V gene are MNHEY and SVGAGI. There are 15 residues in the CDR3. Written as DNA, the CDR3 is TGTGCCAGCACCCCTCCACGGGGGGGACACTATGGCTACACCTTC. As protein: CASTPPRGGHYGYTF.

V usage is TRBV6-6 and J usage is TRBJ1-4, with D unresolved. The ends were cut back, 4 bases at V and 0 bases at J, with 9 bases in the middle. The CDR3 runs to 15 residues. Looked up from germline, CDR1 is MNHNY and CDR2 is SVGAGI (reference sequence). The CDR3: CASSFEVATNEKLFF. CDR3 nucleotide sequence: TGTGCCAGCAGTTTCGAGGTGGCAACTAATGAAAAACTGTTTTTT.

The rearrangement joins TRBV15 to TRBJ2-7, with D tentatively TRBD2 (6 bases). The CDR3 covers 14 residues. Germline V lookup: CDR1 LNHNV, CDR2 YYDKDF (reference sequence). V was trimmed by 3 bases and J by 5 bases, leaving 14 bases between them. CDR3 residues: CATSRLEGTHEQYF. DNA for the CDR3: TGTGCCACCAGCAGGTTGGAGGGGACCCACGAGCAGTACTTC.

This chain connects TRBV5-1 to TRBJ1-2; a weak D match, TRBD1 (6 bases). The germline gives CDR1 SGHRS, CDR2 YFSETQ. V was cut by 2 bases and J by 3 bases, with 11 bases left in between. The CDR3 is made up of 14 amino acids. The CDR3: CASSLAGVYYGYTF. DNA of the CDR3: TGCGCCAGCAGCTTAGCAGGGGTGTACTATGGCTACACCTTC.

The sample holds a few counts of this clone. This chain uses TRBV27 with TRBJ2-2, with a weak D call TRBD1 (5 bases). This CDR3 region has 15 residues. V lost 6 bases to trimming and J lost 0 bases, with 11 bases between them. CDR1 MNHEY and CDR2 SMNVEV come from the germline V gene (reference sequence). CDR3 nucleotide sequence: TGTGCCAGCAGCCCAGGGCTCCCGAACACCGGGGAGCTGTTTTTT. This encodes CASSPGLPNTGELFF.